Following are 28 T cell receptor beta chains from one sample sequenced in a study of T-cell memory formation after mild COVID-19. TCRdb redid the calling of the 5' RACE reads with MiXCR, one entry per CDR3 protein. The table records about 62,000 distinct CDR3 sequences, 9.3% of them present only once. Material for sequencing was PBMCs or a T cell subset sorted from them (not recorded which). The receptors derive from a man aged 18 to 29 who had mild COVID-19 (a few samples of this study predate the infection). Cell type and time point are not known.

This clonotype was observed many times. This rearrangement joins TRBV5-1 to TRBJ2-6, with 8 bases that match TRBD1. Per germline, CDR1 SGHRS and CDR2 YFSETQ. Trimming at V came to 5 bases and at J to 0 bases, leaving 4 bases not matched to a gene. The CDR3 has 16 residues. The CDR3 region is CASRGQVLSGANVLTF. In nucleotides, the CDR3 is TGCGCCAGCAGGGGACAGGTGCTCTCTGGGGCCAACGTCCTGACTTTC.

The chain has TRBV9 and TRBJ1-6; D is ambiguous. V gave up 3 bases and J gave up 9 bases, with 16 bases separating them. CDR1 and CDR2 (germline): SGDLS, YYNGEE. CDR3 size: 15 residues. In nucleotides, the CDR3 is TGTGCCAGCAGCGAGATGACCGATCATGCTTCACCCCTCCACTTT. Translation gives CASSEMTDHASPLHF.

This clonotype occurred many times. J is TRBJ2-6 and V is TRBV6-5; D call uncertain. This CDR3 is 13 amino acids long. The ends were cut back, 5 bases at V and 0 bases at J, with 2 bases in the middle. Germline CDR1 and CDR2: MNHEY and SVGAGI. The CDR3 loop reads CASSLSGANVLTF. The CDR3 bases are TGTGCCAGCAGTCTCTCTGGGGCCAACGTCCTGACTTTC.

This clonotype was counted at least ten times. The chain is built from TRBV11-2 and TRBJ2-3; D is perhaps TRBD2 (6 bases). The V end lost 1 base, the J end lost 6 bases, and 8 bases lay between the germline ends. CDR3 length equals 13 residues. Germline lookup yields CDR1 SGHAT and CDR2 FQNNGV. CDR3 in DNA: TGTGCCAGCAGCTTAGGGGGACTCGATACGCAGTATTTT. This codes for CASSLGGLDTQYF.

In DNA form, the CDR3 reads TGTGCCAGCAGCTTAGGACACGGAAACACCATATATTTT. It yields the protein CASSLGHGNTIYF. The rearrangement joins TRBV7-9 to TRBJ1-3, with D unclear. Deletions cut 1 base from V and 4 bases from J, with 5 bases between. The CDR3 has 13 amino acids. Per the germline V gene, CDR1 is SEHNR and CDR2 is FQNEAQ (reference sequence). The full variable domain, completed using reference TRBV7-9 and TRBJ1-3, is DTGVSQNPRHKITKRGQNVTFRCDPISEHNRLYWYRQTLGQGPEFLTYFQNEAQLEKSRLLSDRFSAERPKGSFSTLEIQRTEQGDSAMYLCASSLGHGNTIYFGEGSWLTVV.

This clonotype was detected only a few times. V gene TRBV20-1 combines with J gene TRBJ2-5; 9 bases are shared with TRBD1. V gave up 1 base and J gave up 5 bases; unmatched junction bases: 11. The germline V gene encodes CDR1 DFQATT and CDR2 SNEGSKA (reference sequence). The CDR3 loop spans 16 amino acids. CDR3 loop: CSARAGTGNRRETQYF. CDR3 DNA sequence: TGCAGTGCTAGAGCCGGGACAGGGAATAGAAGGGAGACCCAGTACTTC.

The rearrangement links TRBV6-6 to TRBJ2-1; 8 bases map to TRBD2. CDR1 is MNHNY, CDR2 SVGAGI, per germline (reference sequence). After removal of 5 bases from V and 5 bases from J, the junction contained 14 bases not matched to a gene. The CDR3 has 17 residues. CDR3 loop: CASSPFGRGAQNNEQFF. The CDR3 DNA sequence: TGTGCCAGCAGTCCCTTCGGGCGGGGGGCCCAAAACAATGAGCAGTTCTTC.

V usage is TRBV25-1 and J usage is TRBJ1-3; D is unresolved. Germline values: CDR1 MGHDK, CDR2 SYGVNS. V was shortened by 5 bases and J by 0 bases, with 11 bases between the two germline ends. This CDR3 spans 15 amino acids. In DNA form, the CDR3 reads TGTGCCAGCAGTCGGAGATCGAGCTCTGGAAACACCATATATTTT. Translated, it gives CASSRRSSSGNTIYF.

In its sample, this clonotype was seen many times. CDR3 sequence (DNA): TGTGCCAGCAGCTTCTCTAGCGGGGGGCGAGAGACCCAGTACTTC. It yields the protein CASSFSSGGRETQYF. The V gene is TRBV11-2, the J gene TRBJ2-5, with 11 bases lining up with TRBD2. V shed 3 bases and J 4 bases; nucleotides not matched to a gene: 4. The CDR3 is 15 amino acids. The germline gives CDR1 SGHAT, CDR2 FQNNGV.

The V and J genes are TRBV3-1 and TRBJ2-1, with unresolved D. Germline assignment: CDR1 LGHDT and CDR2 YNNKEL (reference sequence). CDR3 length: 12 amino acids. V dropped 4 bases and J dropped 6 bases, with 7 bases sitting between them. CDR3 region: CASSPPSNEQFF. As DNA, the CDR3 is TGTGCCAGCAGCCCCCCGAGCAATGAGCAGTTCTTC.

This clonotype was counted a few times. The chain uses TRBV7-6 and TRBJ1-1; D might be TRBD1 (6 bases). Germline V lookup: CDR1 SGHVS, CDR2 FNYEAQ. Deletions cut 8 bases from V and 10 bases from J, with 17 bases between. The CDR3 has 12 residues. The DNA for the CDR3 is TGTGCCAGCTCCTTCGCGGGGGGCATAGCTTTCTTT. It encodes CASSFAGGIAFF.

The rearrangement links TRBV5-6 to TRBJ1-1; 9 bases align to TRBD1. From germline, CDR1 is SGHDT and CDR2 YYEEEE. With V trimmed by 3 bases and J by 11 bases, 8 bases remained unmatched. This CDR3 is 13 amino acids long. The CDR3 DNA reads TGTGCCAGCAGCTGGGCGACAGGGGGAAGTGCTTTCTTT. This codes for CASSWATGGSAFF. Complete variable domain (other parts from reference TRBV5-6 and TRBJ1-1): DAGVTQSPTHLIKTRGQQVTLRCSPKSGHDTVSWYQQALGQGPQFIFQYYEEEERQRGNFPDRFSGHQFPNYSSELNVNALLLGDSALYLCASSWATGGSAFFGQGTRLTVV.

The chain joins TRBV7-2 to TRBJ1-5; TRBD1 is a possible D gene (6 bases). The CDR3 totals 15 residues. Per the germline V gene, CDR1 is SGHTA and CDR2 is FQGNSA. Trimming shortened V by 5 bases and J by 3 bases, and 14 bases separated the two germline ends. The CDR3 protein is CASSKYRAINQPQHF. The CDR3 DNA sequence: TGTGCCAGCAGCAAATACAGGGCGATCAATCAGCCCCAGCATTTT.

This clonotype was recorded at least ten times. The chain recombines TRBV7-2 with TRBJ2-2; TRBD1 aligns across 9 bases. Losses at the gene ends were 6 bases for V and 5 bases for J; bases not matched to a gene: 13. Germline V gives CDR1 SGHTA, CDR2 FQGNSA. CDR3 size: 17 residues. The CDR3 DNA reads as TGTGCCAGCAGACTACGTCACAGGGGGCGCGGGACCGGGGAGCTGTTTTTT. Encoded protein: CASRLRHRGRGTGELFF.

This clonotype was counted ten times or more. DNA for the CDR3: TGCGCCAGCAGCCAAGATGGGGGGCGCGACACGCAGTATTTT. Translated: CASSQDGGRDTQYF. The chain employs TRBV4-3 and TRBJ2-3, with D perhaps assigned TRBD1 or TRBD2 (6 bases each). V gave up 0 bases and J gave up 9 bases, with 13 bases separating them. Germline CDR1 and CDR2: LGHNA and YSLEER. The CDR3 contains 14 residues.

The sample holds a few counts of this clonotype. The gene calls are TRBV7-9 and TRBJ2-4; either TRBD1 or TRBD2 may supply D (5 bases each). This CDR3 is built from 15 residues. V lost 3 bases, J lost 8 bases, and 17 bases lay in between. Germline V lookup: CDR1 SEHNR, CDR2 FQNEAQ (reference sequence). CDR3 sequence reads: CASSFSGDLKDIQYF. The DNA of the CDR3 is TGTGCCAGCAGCTTTTCCGGGGACCTGAAGGACATTCAGTACTTC.

In its sample, this clonotype was seen a few times. The CDR3 DNA reads as TGTGCCAGCTTTAAAGGTCTGCAAGAGACCCAGTACTTC. Residues: CASFKGLQETQYF. This chain joins TRBV7-8 and TRBJ2-5; D not resolved. CDR3 length: 13 residues. CDR1 is SGHVS and CDR2 is FQNEAQ in the germline V gene. The germline V and J ends were trimmed by 8 bases and 2 bases, with 12 bases remaining between them.

This clonotype was observed a handful of times. The V and J genes are TRBV5-6 and TRBJ1-2; D is possibly TRBD1 (5 bases). Germline V gene data show CDR1 as SGHDT and CDR2 as YYEEEE. V was trimmed by 0 bases and J by 14 bases, leaving 17 bases between them. This CDR3 region has 13 residues. In DNA form, the CDR3 reads TGTGCCAGCAGCTTGGCCCGGGACGGACCTTTAACCTTC. Its protein is CASSLARDGPLTF.

This clonotype was seen a handful of times. This chain uses TRBV7-8 with TRBJ1-5, with D hard to call. Germline V gene sequence: CDR1 SGHVS, CDR2 FQNEAQ. This CDR3 is built from 13 residues. V lost 1 base and J 8 bases, leaving 9 bases between the germline ends. CDR3 bases: TGTGCCAGCAGCTTAGGTAGTGGTGAGCCCCAGCATTTT. Translation gives CASSLGSGEPQHF.

V usage is TRBV4-3 and J usage is TRBJ1-1, with D maybe TRBD1 (6 bases). Trimming pared 4 bases from V and 1 base from J, leaving 7 bases between. The CDR3 covers 13 residues. CDR1 is LGHNA, CDR2 YSLEER, per germline. CDR3 region: CASSPGQNTEAFF. CDR3 DNA sequence: TGCGCCAGCAGCCCGGGACAGAACACTGAAGCTTTCTTT.

CDR3 coding DNA: TGTGCCAGCAGCTTAGCAGTAGCGGGGGCCCAAGAGACCCAGTACTTC. This encodes CASSLAVAGAQETQYF. The chain links TRBV7-2 to TRBJ2-5; 9 nucleotides agree with TRBD2. CDR1 and CDR2 (germline): SGHTA, FQGNSA. The length of the CDR3 is 16 residues. J was trimmed by 1 base and V by 0 bases; bases with no gene match: 3. Drawing the rest from reference TRBV7-2 and TRBJ2-5, the complete variable domain is GAGVSQSPSNKVTEKGKDVELRCDPISGHTALYWYRQSLGQGLEFLIYFQGNSAPDKSGLPSDRFSAERTGGSVSTLTIQRTQQEDSAVYLCASSLAVAGAQETQYFGPGTRLLVL.

This clonotype was counted a few times. The chain combines TRBV24-1 with TRBJ1-2; the D is unclear. Per germline, CDR1 KGHDR and CDR2 SFDVKD. CDR3 length: 12 amino acids. Trimming removed 3 bases at V and 3 bases at J, with 4 bases between. The CDR3 nucleotides read TGTGCCACCAGTGATGAATACTATGGCTACACCTTC. It specifies CATSDEYYGYTF.

This clonotype was counted many times. The genes are TRBV7-2 and TRBJ2-5; D ambiguous. V was clipped by 2 bases and J by 2 bases, with 6 bases between them. This CDR3 comprises 13 residues. CDR1 SGHTA and CDR2 FQGNSA come from the germline V gene. This CDR3 reads CASSLQQQETQYF. CDR3 in DNA: TGTGCCAGCAGCTTACAACAGCAAGAGACCCAGTACTTC.

The chain couples TRBV7-2 to TRBJ1-1, with D possibly TRBD1 on 6 matching bases. Trimming stripped 5 bases from V and 4 bases from J, with 17 bases between. The CDR3 loop spans 15 amino acids. Germline CDR1 reads SGHTA; CDR2 reads FQGNSA. In nucleotides, the CDR3 is TGTGCCAGCAGCGTACAGGGTCCCGCCTTCACTGAAGCTTTCTTT. Protein product: CASSVQGPAFTEAFF.

This clonotype showed up just a few times. The gene calls are TRBV5-6 and TRBJ1-3, with D unclear. Deletions cut 7 bases from V and 0 bases from J, with 14 bases between. CDR3 length: 15 residues. From germline, CDR1 is SGHDT and CDR2 YYEEEE. In nucleotides, the CDR3 is TGTGCCAGCGCCTCCTCATCGGGCTCTGGAAACACCATATATTTT. Translating gives CASASSSGSGNTIYF.

In this sample, this clonotype is medium-sized. The chain employs TRBV5-1 and TRBJ2-2, with 9 bases aligning to TRBD2. With 0 bases clipped from V and 4 bases from J, the junction kept 1 base outside the gene matches. There are 15 residues in the CDR3. Germline CDR1 reads SGHRS; CDR2 reads YFSETQ. This chain's CDR3 is CASSLGLAVTGELFF. The CDR3 nucleotides read TGCGCCAGCAGCTTGGGACTAGCGGTCACCGGGGAGCTGTTTTTT. The complete variable domain, with remaining parts taken from reference TRBV5-1 and TRBJ2-2, reads KAGVTQTPRYLIKTRGQQVTLSCSPISGHRSVSWYQQTPGQGLQFLFEYFSETQRNKGNFPGRFSGRQFSNSRSEMNVSTLELGDSALYLCASSLGLAVTGELFFGEGSRLTVL.

The chain has TRBV20-1 and TRBJ1-2, with D hard to call. V gave up 2 bases and J gave up 8 bases, with 15 bases separating them. CDR1 DFQATT and CDR2 SNEGSKA come from the germline V gene (reference sequence). The CDR3 length is 13 residues. CDR3 coding DNA: TGCAGTGCTAGACCTTTCGAGGTTGACGGCTACACCTTC. Encoded protein: CSARPFEVDGYTF.

This clonotype was observed at least ten times. The chain has TRBV7-2 and TRBJ2-7; tentative D call: TRBD2 (6 bases). Germline V gene lookup returns CDR1 SGHTA and CDR2 FQGNSA. CDR3 length: 15 amino acids. Trimming took 5 bases from V and 0 from J, leaving 14 bases between them. Here the CDR3 reads CASSPWRGSSYEQYF. CDR3 coding DNA: TGTGCCAGCAGCCCGTGGCGGGGCAGCTCCTACGAGCAGTACTTC.